The clone carrying this T cell receptor beta chain has ten or more counts. TCRdb passed the 5' RACE reads through MiXCR, listing each CDR3 protein once. The sample carries roughly 40,000 distinct CDR3 sequences, roughly 2.5% recorded once. This sample is drawn from a study of CD8 T cells in ankylosing spondylitis. Trimming cost V 0 bases and J 10 bases, with 8 bases left between them. Germline V gene sequence: CDR1 SGDLS, CDR2 YYNGEE. This CDR3 spans 12 amino acids. The material sequenced was blood, either unsorted or a sorted T cell fraction (not recorded which). The receptor comes from a male donor with ankylosing spondylitis or in good health (not recorded which). J is TRBJ2-1 and V is TRBV9; D remains unclear. CDR3 sequence (DNA): TGTGCCAGCAGCGTAGCCTGGGCGGAGCAGTTCTTC. Protein: CASSVAWAEQFF.